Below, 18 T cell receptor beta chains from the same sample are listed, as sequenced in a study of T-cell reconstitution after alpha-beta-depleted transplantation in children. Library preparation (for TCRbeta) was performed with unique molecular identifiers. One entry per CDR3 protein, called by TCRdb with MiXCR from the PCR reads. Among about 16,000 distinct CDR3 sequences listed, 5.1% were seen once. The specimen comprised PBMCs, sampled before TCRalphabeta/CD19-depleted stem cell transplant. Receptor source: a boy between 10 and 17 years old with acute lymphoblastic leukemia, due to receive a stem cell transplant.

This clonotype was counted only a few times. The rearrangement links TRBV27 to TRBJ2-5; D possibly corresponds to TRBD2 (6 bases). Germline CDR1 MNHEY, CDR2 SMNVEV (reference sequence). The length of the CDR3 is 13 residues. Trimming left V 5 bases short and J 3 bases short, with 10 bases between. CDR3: CASSRGGEETQYF. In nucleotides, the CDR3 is TGTGCCAGCAGTAGGGGCGGGGAAGAGACCCAGTACTTC.

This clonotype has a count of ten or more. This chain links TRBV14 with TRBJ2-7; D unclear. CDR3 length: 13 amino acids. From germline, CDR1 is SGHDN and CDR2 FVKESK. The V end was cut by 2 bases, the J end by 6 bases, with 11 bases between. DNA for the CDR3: TGTGCCAGCAGCCAACCATTAAGAGGCGAGCAGTACTTC. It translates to CASSQPLRGEQYF. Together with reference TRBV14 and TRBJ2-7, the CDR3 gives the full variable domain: EAGVTQFPSHSVIEKGQTVTLRCDPISGHDNLYWYRRVMGKEIKFLLHFVKESKQDESGMPNNRFLAERTGGTYSTLKVQPAELEDSGVYFCASSQPLRGEQYFGPGTRLTVT.

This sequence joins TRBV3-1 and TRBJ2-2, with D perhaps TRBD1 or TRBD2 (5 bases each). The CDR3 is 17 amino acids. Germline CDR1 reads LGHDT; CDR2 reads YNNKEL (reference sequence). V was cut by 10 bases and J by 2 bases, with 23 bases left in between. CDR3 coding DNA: TGTGCCACCTCCAAAGATTCCCCAGGGACCAACACCGGGGAGCTGTTTTTT. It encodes CATSKDSPGTNTGELFF.

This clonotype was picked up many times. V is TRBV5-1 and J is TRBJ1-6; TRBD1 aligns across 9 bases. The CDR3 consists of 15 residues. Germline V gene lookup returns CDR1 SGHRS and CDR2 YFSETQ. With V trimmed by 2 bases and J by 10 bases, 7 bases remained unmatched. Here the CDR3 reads CASSFSGTGNSPLHF. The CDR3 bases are TGCGCCAGCAGCTTTTCCGGGACAGGGAACTCACCCCTCCACTTT.

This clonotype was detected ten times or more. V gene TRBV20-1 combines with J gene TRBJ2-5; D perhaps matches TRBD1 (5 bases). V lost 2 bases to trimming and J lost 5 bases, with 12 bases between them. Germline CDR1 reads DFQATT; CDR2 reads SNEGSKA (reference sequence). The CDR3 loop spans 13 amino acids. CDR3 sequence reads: CSARWGRLETQYF. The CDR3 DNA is TGCAGTGCTAGATGGGGCCGCTTGGAGACCCAGTACTTC.

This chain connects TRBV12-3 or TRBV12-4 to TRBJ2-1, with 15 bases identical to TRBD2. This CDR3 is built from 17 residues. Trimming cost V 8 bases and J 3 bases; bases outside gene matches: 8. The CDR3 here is CASCGGLAGGIYNEQFF. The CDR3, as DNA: TGTGCCAGCTGCGGGGGACTAGCGGGAGGAATCTACAATGAGCAGTTCTTC.

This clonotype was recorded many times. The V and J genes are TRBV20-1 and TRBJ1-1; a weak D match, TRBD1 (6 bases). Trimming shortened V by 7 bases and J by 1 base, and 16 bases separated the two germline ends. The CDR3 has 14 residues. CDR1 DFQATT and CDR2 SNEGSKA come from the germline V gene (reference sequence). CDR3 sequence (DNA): TGCAGTGGTCTAGGGGGGGAGCCGAACACTGAAGCTTTCTTT. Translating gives CSGLGGEPNTEAFF.

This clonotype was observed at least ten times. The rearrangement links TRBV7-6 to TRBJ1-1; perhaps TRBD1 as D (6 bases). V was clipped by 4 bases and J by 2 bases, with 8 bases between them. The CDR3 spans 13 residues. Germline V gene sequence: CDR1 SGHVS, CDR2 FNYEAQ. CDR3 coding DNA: TGTGCCAGCAGCTACAGGGCCAACACTGAAGCTTTCTTT. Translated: CASSYRANTEAFF.

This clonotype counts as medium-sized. The CDR3 DNA reads TGCAGTGCTACCCCGACCCCAGATACGCAGTATTTT. Translating it yields CSATPTPDTQYF. This chain links TRBV20-1 with TRBJ2-3, with D unresolved. Germline V gene lookup returns CDR1 DFQATT and CDR2 SNEGSKA (reference sequence). The CDR3 has 12 amino acids. Trimming stripped 4 bases from V and 4 bases from J, with 9 bases between.

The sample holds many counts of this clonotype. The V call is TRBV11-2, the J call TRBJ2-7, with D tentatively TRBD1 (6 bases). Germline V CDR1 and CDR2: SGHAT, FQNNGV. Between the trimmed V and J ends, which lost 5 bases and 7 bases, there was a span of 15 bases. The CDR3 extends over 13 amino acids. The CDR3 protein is CASSGLEGEEQYF. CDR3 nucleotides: TGTGCCAGCAGCGGGCTAGAGGGGGAAGAGCAGTACTTC. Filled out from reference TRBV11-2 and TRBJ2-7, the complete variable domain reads EAGVAQSPRYKIIEKRQSVAFWCNPISGHATLYWYQQILGQGPKLLIQFQNNGVVDDSQLPKDRFSAERLKGVDSTLKIQPAKLEDSAVYLCASSGLEGEEQYFGPGTRLTVT.

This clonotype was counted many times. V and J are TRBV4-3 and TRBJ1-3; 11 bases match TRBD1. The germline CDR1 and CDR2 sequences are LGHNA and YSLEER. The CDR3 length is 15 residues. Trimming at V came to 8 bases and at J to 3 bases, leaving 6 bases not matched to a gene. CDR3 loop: CASQTGTGGGNTIYF. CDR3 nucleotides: TGCGCCAGCCAAACCGGGACAGGGGGTGGAAACACCATATATTTT.

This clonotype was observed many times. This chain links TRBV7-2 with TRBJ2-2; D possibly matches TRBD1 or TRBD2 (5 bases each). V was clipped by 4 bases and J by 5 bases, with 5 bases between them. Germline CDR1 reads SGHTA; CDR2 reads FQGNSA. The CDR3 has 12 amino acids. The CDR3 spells CASSWGTGELFF. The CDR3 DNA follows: TGTGCCAGCAGCTGGGGGACCGGGGAGCTGTTTTTT. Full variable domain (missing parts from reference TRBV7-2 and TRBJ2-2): GAGVSQSPSNKVTEKGKDVELRCDPISGHTALYWYRQSLGQGLEFLIYFQGNSAPDKSGLPSDRFSAERTGGSVSTLTIQRTQQEDSAVYLCASSWGTGELFFGEGSRLTVL.

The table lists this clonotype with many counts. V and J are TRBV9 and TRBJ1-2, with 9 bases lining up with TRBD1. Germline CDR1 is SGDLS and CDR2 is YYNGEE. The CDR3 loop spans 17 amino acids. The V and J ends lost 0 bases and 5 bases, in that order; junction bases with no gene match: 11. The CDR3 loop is CASSVAPEQGARYGYTF. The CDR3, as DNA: TGTGCCAGCAGCGTAGCTCCCGAACAGGGGGCGCGGTATGGCTACACCTTC.

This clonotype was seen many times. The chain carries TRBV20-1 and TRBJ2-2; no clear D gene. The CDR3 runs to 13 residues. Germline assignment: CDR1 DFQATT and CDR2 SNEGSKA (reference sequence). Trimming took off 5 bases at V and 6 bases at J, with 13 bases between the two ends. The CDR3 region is CSASSRMAGELFF. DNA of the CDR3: TGCAGTGCTTCCAGCAGAATGGCCGGGGAGCTGTTTTTT.

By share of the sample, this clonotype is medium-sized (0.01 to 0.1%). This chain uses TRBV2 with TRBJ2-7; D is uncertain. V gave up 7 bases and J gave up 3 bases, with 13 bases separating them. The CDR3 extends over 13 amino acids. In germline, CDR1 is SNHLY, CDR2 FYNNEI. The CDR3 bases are TGTGCCAGCACAGGTGTCATCGACTACGAGCAGTACTTC. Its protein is CASTGVIDYEQYF.

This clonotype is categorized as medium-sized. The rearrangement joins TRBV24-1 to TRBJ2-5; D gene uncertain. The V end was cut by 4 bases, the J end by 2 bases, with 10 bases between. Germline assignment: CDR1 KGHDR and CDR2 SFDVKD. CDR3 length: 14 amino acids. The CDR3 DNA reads TGTGCCACCAGTGAAACAGCTCTACAAGAGACCCAGTACTTC. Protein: CATSETALQETQYF.

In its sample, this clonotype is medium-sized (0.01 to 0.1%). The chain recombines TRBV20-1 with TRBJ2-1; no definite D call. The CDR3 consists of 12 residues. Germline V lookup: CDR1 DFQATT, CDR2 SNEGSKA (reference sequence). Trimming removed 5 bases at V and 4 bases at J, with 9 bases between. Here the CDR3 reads CSARRGYNEQFF. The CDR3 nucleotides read TGCAGTGCTCGCCGTGGGTACAATGAGCAGTTCTTC.

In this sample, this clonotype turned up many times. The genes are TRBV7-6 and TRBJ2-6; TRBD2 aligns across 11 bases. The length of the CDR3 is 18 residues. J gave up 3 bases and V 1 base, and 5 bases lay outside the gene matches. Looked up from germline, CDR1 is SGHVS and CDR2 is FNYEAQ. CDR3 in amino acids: CASSLGLAGGLGANVLTF. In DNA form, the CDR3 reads TGTGCCAGCAGCTTAGGTCTAGCGGGGGGACTTGGGGCCAACGTCCTGACTTTC.